These T cell receptor beta chains were read from a single sample in a study of early T cells in non-severe SARS-CoV-2 infection. TCRdb fed the 5' RACE reads into MiXCR, producing one record per CDR3 protein. Here the sample spans about 19,000 distinct CDR3 sequences, approximately 4% being singletons. The sample comprised whole blood. The receptors were sampled from an adult who was a healthcare worker with PCR-confirmed SARS-CoV-2 infection or an uninfected control (not recorded which). The CDR3 runs from the conserved cysteine through the conserved F or W. A D gene is named only where the DNA matches it firmly. Rows give clone size only sometimes, using once, few, many, or a class for an expanded clone.

TRBJ2-7,TRBD1,TRBV4-3,many,CASSQEIIRDRLYEQYF,TGCGCCAGCAGCCAAGAAATCATCCGGGACAGGCTATACGAGCAGTACTTC
TRBJ2-2,NA,TRBV4-1,many,CASSPRVSYTGELFF,TGCGCCAGCAGCCCCAGGGTTTCTTACACCGGGGAGCTGTTTTTT
TRBJ2-3,NA,TRBV24-1,NA,CATSGHPGTGSGETDTQYF,TGTGCCACCAGTGGCCATCCCGGAACGGGAAGTGGCGAAACAGATACGCAGTATTTT
TRBJ1-5,NA,TRBV6-6,many,CASSPSRDTYQPQHF,TGTGCCAGCAGTCCCTCCCGGGACACCTATCAGCCCCAGCATTTT
TRBJ1-1,TRBD1,TRBV27,many,CASRNRGLMNTEAFF,TGTGCCAGCAGGAACAGGGGGCTAATGAACACTGAAGCTTTCTTT
TRBJ1-5,NA,TRBV19,many,CASSMGFGQPQHF,TGTGCCAGTAGTATGGGCTTCGGGCAGCCCCAGCATTTT
TRBJ2-1,NA,TRBV29-1,many,CSVPLGGDEQFF,TGCAGCGTGCCACTGGGGGGAGATGAGCAGTTCTTC
TRBJ1-1,NA,TRBV18,many,CASSPRRQINTEAFF,TGTGCCAGCTCACCTCGGCGCCAGATAAACACTGAAGCTTTCTTT
TRBJ1-2,NA,TRBV21-1,NA,CASSAGPFYGYTF,TGTGCCAGCAGCGCCGGGCCCTTCTATGGCTACACCTTC
TRBJ1-2,NA,TRBV3-1,medium-sized,CASSQAIGYGYTF,TGTGCCAGCAGCCAAGCCATAGGCTATGGCTACACCTTC
TRBJ1-1,TRBD1,TRBV7-3,many,CASSLKRGSGQKNTEAFF,TGTGCCAGCAGCTTAAAACGGGGATCGGGACAGAAGAACACTGAAGCTTTCTTT
TRBJ1-2,NA,TRBV2,many,CASSESQGFGYTF,TGTGCCAGCAGTGAATCACAGGGATTCGGCTACACCTTC
TRBJ2-5,TRBD1,TRBV7-9,few,CASSIRTGGLRAGETQYF,TGTGCCAGCAGCATTAGGACAGGAGGTTTGAGGGCTGGAGAGACCCAGTACTTC
TRBJ1-1,NA,TRBV12-3/TRBV12-4,many,CASSLLRGEAFF,TGTGCCAGCAGTTTACTGCGGGGTGAAGCTTTCTTT
TRBJ2-5,NA,TRBV12-3/TRBV12-4,few,CASKVAAGAKYF,NA
TRBJ1-1,NA,TRBV12-5,medium-sized,CASGLVMGQKTEAFF,TGTGCTAGTGGTTTGGTAATGGGGCAGAAGACTGAAGCTTTCTTT
TRBJ2-1,NA,TRBV7-9,many,CASSLDGPSNEQFF,TGTGCCAGCAGCTTAGATGGCCCTTCGAATGAGCAGTTCTTC
TRBJ1-1,NA,TRBV20-1,few,CSAPKGGNTEAFF,TGCAGTGCTCCCAAGGGGGGGAACACTGAAGCTTTCTTT
TRBJ2-2,NA,TRBV10-3,many,CAATAAGGRTNTGELFF,TGTGCCGCCACCGCGGCCGGGGGACGTACGAACACCGGGGAGCTGTTTTTT
TRBJ1-1,NA,TRBV20-1,many,CSARQAGRGTEAFF,TGCAGTGCTAGGCAGGCCGGCCGGGGTACTGAAGCTTTCTTT
TRBJ2-1,NA,TRBV12-3/TRBV12-4,many,CASSLSPVVEQFF,TGTGCCAGCAGTTTGTCCCCGGTTGTTGAGCAGTTCTTC
TRBJ1-6,TRBD1,TRBV5-5,many,CASSFDRGANSPLHF,TGTGCCAGCAGCTTCGACAGGGGGGCCAATTCACCCCTCCACTTT
TRBJ2-1,TRBD2,TRBV7-2,many,CASRRTSGVSYNEQFF,TGTGCCAGCAGAAGGACTAGCGGGGTCTCCTACAATGAGCAGTTCTTC
TRBJ2-5,NA,TRBV11-2,many,CASSPWDQETQYF,TGTGCCAGCAGCCCTTGGGACCAAGAGACCCAGTACTTC
TRBJ2-1,TRBD1,TRBV5-1,few,CASSFVPGMDRDMEFF,TGCGCCAGCAGCTTTGTTCCGGGAATGGACAGGGATATGGAGTTCTTC
TRBJ2-7,NA,TRBV5-4,few,CASSLPSSYEQYF,TGTGCCAGCAGCTTGCCTAGCAGCTACGAGCAGTACTTC
TRBJ2-3,NA,TRBV20-1,few,CSAKFGGGQIRSIF,NA
TRBJ2-7,NA,TRBV4-3,few,CASSQDYSTYEQYF,TGCGCCAGCAGCCAAGATTATAGTACATACGAGCAGTACTTC
TRBJ1-2,TRBD1,TRBV12-3/TRBV12-4,medium-sized,CASSFPQGGGYTF,TGTGCCAGCAGTTTCCCACAGGGGGGAGGCTACACCTTC
TRBJ2-1,NA,TRBV7-2,NA,CASSLGYDNEQFF,TGTGCCAGCAGCTTAGGTTATGACAATGAGCAGTTCTTC
TRBJ2-3,NA,TRBV10-3,many,CATKDSTDTQYF,TGTGCCACTAAGGACTCCACAGATACGCAGTATTTT
TRBJ2-3,NA,TRBV7-8,many,CASSLSSPGGTDTQYF,TGTGCCAGCAGCTTAAGTTCCCCAGGTGGCACAGATACGCAGTATTTT
TRBJ1-5,TRBD1,TRBV20-1,many,CSARPPLTGGNQPQHF,TGCAGTGCTAGACCCCCACTGACAGGGGGGAATCAGCCCCAGCATTTT
TRBJ1-1,NA,TRBV12-3/TRBV12-4,few,CASSLLLGRAEAFF,TGTGCCAGCAGTTTACTTCTGGGGAGGGCTGAAGCTTTCTTT
TRBJ2-1,NA,TRBV7-9,many,CASSLVHRGGEQFF,TGTGCCAGCAGCTTAGTCCACAGGGGAGGTGAGCAGTTCTTC
TRBJ2-5,TRBD1,TRBV12-3/TRBV12-4,few,CASRGQPGETQYF,TGTGCCAGCAGGGGACAGCCCGGAGAGACCCAGTACTTC
TRBJ1-5,TRBD1,TRBV20-1,many,CSASQTGGKDDQPQHF,TGCAGTGCTAGTCAAACAGGGGGCAAAGATGATCAGCCCCAGCATTTT
TRBJ1-6,NA,TRBV27,many,CASSRRTDYSPLHF,TGTGCCAGCAGCCGGAGGACGGATTATTCACCCCTCCACTTT
TRBJ1-3,NA,TRBV4-1,many,CASSQGVSGNTIYF,TGCGCCAGCAGCCAGGGGGTCTCTGGAAACACCATATATTTT
TRBJ2-1,NA,TRBV24-1,many,CATQVDNEQFF,TGTGCCACCCAAGTAGACAATGAGCAGTTCTTC
TRBJ1-1,NA,TRBV5-1,many,CASSLVGQNTEAFF,TGCGCCAGCAGCTTGGTGGGACAGAACACTGAAGCTTTCTTT
TRBJ1-2,TRBD1,TRBV6-5,many,CASSSWTGVYGYTF,TGTGCCAGCAGTTCCTGGACAGGAGTCTATGGCTACACCTTC
TRBJ1-4,NA,TRBV27,NA,CASSFHGNEKLFF,TGTGCCAGCAGTTTCCACGGTAATGAAAAACTGTTTTTT
TRBJ2-3,TRBD2,TRBV20-1,many,CSAAAGTSSADTQYF,TGCAGTGCTGCTGCCGGGACTAGCAGCGCAGATACGCAGTATTTT
TRBJ2-6,NA,TRBV18,many,CASSPRGSAGANVLTF,TGTGCCAGCTCACCGAGAGGATCGGCTGGGGCCAACGTCCTGACTTTC
TRBJ2-2,NA,TRBV7-8,many,CASSLRVRGGSTGELFF,TGTGCCAGCAGCTTACGGGTTAGGGGAGGCAGCACCGGGGAGCTGTTTTTT
TRBJ1-6,NA,TRBV12-5,many,CASGLDPTASPLHF,TGTGCTAGTGGTTTGGATCCGACCGCTTCACCCCTCCACTTT
TRBJ1-6,NA,TRBV4-2,many,CASSQDNRIGPLHF,TGTGCCAGCAGCCAAGACAACAGGATAGGACCCCTCCACTTT
TRBJ2-2,NA,TRBV11-2,NA,CASSLLLTGEPFF,TGTGCCAGCAGCTTACTTCTGACCGGGGAGCCGTTTTTT
TRBJ1-1,TRBD1,TRBV5-1,many,CASSLTTGSTEAFF,TGCGCCAGCAGCTTGACGACAGGGAGCACTGAAGCTTTCTTT